This T cell receptor beta chain was recorded in a study of naive and memory T cell subsets. Study-level points and caveats: Tuberculin site TCR excess was interpreted as type IV hypersensitivity infiltration.

Treatment denoted: skin biopsy from PPD injection site in Mantoux-positive individual. An oligonucleotide containing a UMI was ligated to the 3' end of TCR cDNA. Skin biopsies came from PPD injection sites in Mantoux-positive individuals. Input was about 1 to 1000 ng of DNase-treated total RNA without cell sorting. Germline V gives CDR1 SQVTM, CDR2 ANQGSEA. Trimming removed 7 bases from V and 6 bases from J, with 22 bases in between. The CDR3 is 14 amino acids. In this sample, this clonotype turned up many times. Its antigen remains unidentified. The SP2 primer and nested alpha and beta constant region primers amplified ligated cDNA in four rounds. Blood and skin TCR RNA was reverse transcribed with alpha and beta constant primers. MiXCR, applied by TCRdb to the UMI-ligation and nested PCR reads, yields one record per CDR3 protein. The repertoire includes about 30,000 distinct CDR3 sequences, 5.5% to 7.5% of them detected once, and 3.1% sits in the top ten.

The sequencing here drew on skin, taken from a tuberculin skin test site. This sequence originates from an adult in good health. V gene TRBV29-1 combines with J gene TRBJ2-7; D may be TRBD1 (6 bases). CDR3 DNA sequence: TGCAGCGCTCTGACAGGCCTTAGCGCAACCGAGCAGTACTTC. This sequence encodes CSALTGLSATEQYF.